Following are 16 T cell receptor beta chains from one sample sequenced in a study of T cell responses to AZD1222 COVID-19 vaccine. TCRdb's copy holds only in-frame clones and misses some; the assay was immunoSEQ multiplex PCR. This sample has 130,000 or so clones; 92% occur once, and the top ten carry 1.5% to 2%. The specimen comprised peripheral blood, sampled on day 0 of AZD1222 vaccination. These receptors were collected from an adult in good health.

The chain links TRBV12-5 to TRBJ2-1; D is uncertain. Germline V lookup: CDR1 LGHNT, CDR2 FRNRAP. Trimming stripped 3 bases from V and 4 bases from J, with 10 bases between. The CDR3 extends over 14 amino acids. This CDR3 reads CASGLPPLYNEQFF. The CDR3, as DNA: TGTGCTAGTGGTTTACCCCCTCTGTACAATGAGCAGTTCTTC.

The CDR3 loop is CAWSIRDTYGYTF. CDR3 coding DNA: TGTGCCTGGAGCATCCGGGACACCTATGGCTACACCTTC. V usage is TRBV30 and J usage is TRBJ1-2; the D gene is possibly TRBD1 (6 bases). Germline CDR1 is GTSNPN and CDR2 is SVGIG (reference sequence). The CDR3 extends over 13 amino acids. Trimming shortened V by 3 bases and J by 4 bases, and 12 bases separated the two germline ends.

The rearrangement uses TRBV5-1 and TRBJ2-3; no definite D call. V was clipped by 1 base and J by 2 bases, with 8 bases between them. Germline CDR1 reads SGHRS; CDR2 reads YFSETQ. CDR3 length: 14 amino acids. CDR3 nucleotide sequence: TGCGCCAGCAGCTTGATGGGGATCACAGATACGCAGTATTTT. Encoded protein: CASSLMGITDTQYF.

The chain employs TRBV5-5 and TRBJ1-1; D is ambiguous. This CDR3 has 13 amino acids. V lost 1 base and J lost 3, with 7 bases in between. Germline V lookup: CDR1 SGHKS, CDR2 YYEKEE (reference sequence). The CDR3 sequence: CASSLLGYTEAFF. The CDR3 region has the DNA TGTGCCAGCAGCTTGCTGGGGTACACTGAAGCTTTCTTT.

As to this clone: At one boundary the junction diverges from the germline segment, which might be a read error. The V gene is TRBV10-1, the J gene TRBJ2-1; D gene unclear. This CDR3 is built from 14 residues. Per germline, CDR1 WNHNN and CDR2 SYGVQD (reference sequence). In DNA form, the CDR3 reads TGCGCCAGTGTCGAACGGACCTCCCACAATGAGCAGTTCTTC. This codes for CASVERTSHNEQFF.

The genes are TRBV7-8 and TRBJ1-6; no reliable D call. This CDR3 is built from 11 residues. Germline V lookup: CDR1 SGHVS, CDR2 FQNEAQ. Trimming took off 7 bases at V and 14 bases at J, with 12 bases between the two ends. The CDR3 protein is CASTDRFALHF. The CDR3, as DNA: TGTGCCAGCACCGACCGATTTGCCCTCCACTTT.

This chain connects TRBV5-1 to TRBJ2-1, with unresolved D. Germline CDR1 SGHRS, CDR2 YFSETQ. V was clipped by 1 base and J by 7 bases, with 12 bases between them. This CDR3 is built from 14 residues. CDR3 residues: CASSLYASTNEQFF. The DNA for the CDR3 is TGCGCCAGCAGCTTGTACGCTAGTACAAATGAGCAGTTCTTC.

The chain joins TRBV3-1 (or the pseudogene TRBV3-2) to TRBJ2-3; 14 bases line up with TRBD2. Germline loops: CDR1 LGHDT, CDR2 YNNKEL (reference sequence). V was pared by 4 bases and J by 0 bases, with 9 bases of the junction left unmatched. CDR3 length: 19 amino acids. The DNA for the CDR3 is TGTGCCAGCAGCCGACTAGCGGGGGGGCCCGGAACTAGCACAGATACGCAGTATTTT. This gives the protein CASSRLAGGPGTSTDTQYF.

This chain uses TRBV24-1 with TRBJ2-1, with TRBD1 matching over 10 bases. The V and J ends lost 4 bases and 8 bases, in that order; junction bases with no gene match: 10. The CDR3 totals 16 residues. CDR1 is KGHDR and CDR2 is SFDVKD in the germline V gene. For the CDR3, the DNA is TGTGCCACCAGTGACCGACAGGGGGCTAGGAAAGATGAGCAGTTCTTC. Protein sequence: CATSDRQGARKDEQFF.

The rearrangement links TRBV9 to TRBJ1-1; TRBD1 is a possible D gene (5 bases). This CDR3 region has 14 residues. Per the germline V gene, CDR1 is SGDLS and CDR2 is YYNGEE. Trimming took 3 bases from V and 5 from J, leaving 14 bases between them. Here the CDR3 reads CASSGDRAGTEAFF. The CDR3 nucleotides read TGTGCCAGCAGCGGGGACCGGGCTGGGACTGAAGCTTTCTTT.

J is TRBJ2-3 and V is TRBV7-6; 13 bases fit TRBD2. Germline CDR1 and CDR2: SGHVS and FNYEAQ. This CDR3 comprises 16 residues. V lost 4 bases to trimming and J lost 6 bases; unmatched junction nucleotides: 7. The DNA for the CDR3 is TGTGCCAGCAGCTCGTCGACTAGCGGGGGGCGCGATACGCAGTATTTT. It codes for CASSSSTSGGRDTQYF.

The rearrangement links TRBV9 to TRBJ1-6, with a weak D call TRBD1 (6 bases). There are 17 residues in the CDR3. Deletions cut 0 bases from V and 3 bases from J, with 13 bases between. The V gene's germline CDR1 is SGDLS and CDR2 YYNGEE. The CDR3 region is CASSVAMTDSYNSPLHF. The CDR3 DNA reads TGTGCCAGCAGCGTAGCGATGACGGACAGCTATAATTCACCCCTCCACTTT.

This clone has more than one count but fewer than ten. This rearrangement joins TRBV5-6 to TRBJ1-5, with a weak D call TRBD1 (5 bases). Trimming cost V 2 bases and J 1 base, with 13 bases left between them. CDR1 and CDR2 from the germline V gene are SGHDT and YYEEEE. The CDR3 is made up of 16 amino acids. The CDR3 DNA is TGTGCCAGCAGCTTTTCGAGGGGTTGGAGCAATCAGCCCCAGCATTTT. As protein: CASSFSRGWSNQPQHF.

The chain employs TRBV7-9 and TRBJ2-1, with 7 bases identical to TRBD2. The CDR3 is 16 residues long. Germline CDR1 and CDR2: SEHNR and FQNEAQ (reference sequence). V dropped 2 bases and J dropped 7; count of bases not matched to a gene: 11. In DNA form, the CDR3 reads TGTGCCAGCAGCTTAAGCGGGAACCCCCCTCGGAATGAGCAGTTCTTC. It yields the protein CASSLSGNPPRNEQFF.

V is TRBV5-1 and J is TRBJ2-2; 8 bases line up with TRBD2. The CDR3 is 15 residues long. CDR1 SGHRS and CDR2 YFSETQ come from the germline V gene. With V trimmed by 2 bases and J by 5 bases, 5 bases remained unmatched. The CDR3 reads CASSLGAGETGELFF. The CDR3 DNA is TGCGCCAGCAGCTTAGGAGCGGGAGAGACCGGGGAGCTGTTTTTT.

The chain joins TRBV6-6 to TRBJ1-4; D remains ambiguous. V lost 8 bases and J lost 8, with 9 bases in between. Germline V gene lookup returns CDR1 MNHNY and CDR2 SVGAGI (reference sequence). The CDR3 is made up of 11 amino acids. For the CDR3, the DNA is TGTGCCAGCGGGCAGTTAGAAAAACTGTTTTTT. Translation: CASGQLEKLFF.